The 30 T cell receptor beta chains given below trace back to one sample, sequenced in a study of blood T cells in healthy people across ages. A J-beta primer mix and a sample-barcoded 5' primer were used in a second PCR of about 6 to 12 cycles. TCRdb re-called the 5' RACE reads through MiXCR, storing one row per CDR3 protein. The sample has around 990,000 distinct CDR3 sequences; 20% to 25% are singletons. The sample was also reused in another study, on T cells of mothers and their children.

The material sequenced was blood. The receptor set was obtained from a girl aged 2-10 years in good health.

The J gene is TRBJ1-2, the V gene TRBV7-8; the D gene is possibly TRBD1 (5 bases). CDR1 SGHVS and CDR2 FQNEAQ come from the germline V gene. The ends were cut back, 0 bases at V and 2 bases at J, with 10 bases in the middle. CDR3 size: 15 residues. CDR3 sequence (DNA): TGTGCCAGCAGCTTAGCGAAGGGGAAGAACTATGGCTACACCTTC. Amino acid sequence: CASSLAKGKNYGYTF.

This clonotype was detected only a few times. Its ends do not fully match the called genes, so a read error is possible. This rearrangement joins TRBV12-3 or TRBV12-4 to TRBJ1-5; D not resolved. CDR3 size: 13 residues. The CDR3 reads CASSLWANRPQHF. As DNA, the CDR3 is TGTGCCAGCAGTTTGTGGGCGAATCGGCCCCAGCATTTT.

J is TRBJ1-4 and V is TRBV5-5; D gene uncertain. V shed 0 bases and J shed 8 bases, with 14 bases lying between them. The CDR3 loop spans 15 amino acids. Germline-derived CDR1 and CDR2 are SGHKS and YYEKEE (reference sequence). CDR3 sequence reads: CASSLDGQVGEKLFF. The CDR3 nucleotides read TGTGCCAGCAGCTTGGATGGGCAGGTCGGGGAAAAACTGTTTTTT.

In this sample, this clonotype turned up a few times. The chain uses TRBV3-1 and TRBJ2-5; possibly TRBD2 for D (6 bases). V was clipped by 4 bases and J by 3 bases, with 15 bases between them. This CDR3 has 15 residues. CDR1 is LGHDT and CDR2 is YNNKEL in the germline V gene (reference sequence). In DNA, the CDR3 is TGTGCCAGCAGCCCGAGGGCGGGACCTAAAGAGACCCAGTACTTC. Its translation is CASSPRAGPKETQYF.

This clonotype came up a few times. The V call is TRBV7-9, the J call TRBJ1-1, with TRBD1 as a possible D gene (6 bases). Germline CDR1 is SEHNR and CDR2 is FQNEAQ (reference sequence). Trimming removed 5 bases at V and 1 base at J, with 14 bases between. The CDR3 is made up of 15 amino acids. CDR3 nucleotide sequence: TGTGCCAGCAGCCCCCCCCCGGGACAGAACACTGAAGCTTTCTTT. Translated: CASSPPPGQNTEAFF.

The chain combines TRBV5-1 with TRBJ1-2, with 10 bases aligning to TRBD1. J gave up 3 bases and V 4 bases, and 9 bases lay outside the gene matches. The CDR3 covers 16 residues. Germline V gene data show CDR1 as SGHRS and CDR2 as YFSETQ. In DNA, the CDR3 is TGCGCCAGCAGCCTGCGACAGGGGGCGATGGACTATGGCTACACCTTC. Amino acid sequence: CASSLRQGAMDYGYTF.

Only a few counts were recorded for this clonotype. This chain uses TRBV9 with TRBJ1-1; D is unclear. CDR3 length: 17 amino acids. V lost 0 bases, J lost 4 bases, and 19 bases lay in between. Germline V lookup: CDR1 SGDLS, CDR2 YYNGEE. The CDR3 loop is CASSVDGNGHRGTEAFF. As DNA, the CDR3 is TGTGCCAGCAGCGTAGACGGTAACGGGCATCGAGGCACTGAAGCTTTCTTT. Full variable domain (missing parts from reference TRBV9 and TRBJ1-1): DSGVTQTPKHLITATGQRVTLRCSPRSGDLSVYWYQQSLDQGLQFLIQYYNGEERAKGNILERFSAQQFPDLHSELNLSSLELGDSALYFCASSVDGNGHRGTEAFFGQGTRLTVV.

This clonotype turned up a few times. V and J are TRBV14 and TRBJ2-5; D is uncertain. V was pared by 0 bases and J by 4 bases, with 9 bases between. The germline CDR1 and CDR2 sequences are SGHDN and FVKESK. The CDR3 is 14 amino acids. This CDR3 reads CASSQDLPPETQYF. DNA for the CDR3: TGTGCCAGCAGCCAAGACTTACCTCCAGAGACCCAGTACTTC.

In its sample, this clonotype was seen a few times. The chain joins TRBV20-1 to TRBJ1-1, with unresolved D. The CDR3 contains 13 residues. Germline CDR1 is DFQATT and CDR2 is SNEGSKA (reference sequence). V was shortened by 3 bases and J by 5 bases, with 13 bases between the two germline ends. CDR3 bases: TGCAGTGCTAGGGATTTCGGAGGGACTGAAGCTTTCTTT. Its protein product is CSARDFGGTEAFF.

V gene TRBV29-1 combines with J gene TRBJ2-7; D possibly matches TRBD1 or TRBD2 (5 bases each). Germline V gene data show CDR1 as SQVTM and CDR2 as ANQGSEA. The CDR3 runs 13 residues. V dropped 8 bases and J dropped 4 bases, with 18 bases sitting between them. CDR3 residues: CSSIVGESYEQYF. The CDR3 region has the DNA TGCAGCTCAATAGTAGGGGAGTCGTACGAGCAGTACTTC.

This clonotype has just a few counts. This chain's CDR3 is CASSLGQGIDGYTF. The CDR3 DNA follows: TGTGCCAGCAGCTTAGGCCAAGGGATCGATGGCTACACCTTC. This chain uses TRBV13 with TRBJ1-2; no firm D call. Germline V CDR1 and CDR2: PRHDT, FYEKMQ (reference sequence). This CDR3 has 14 residues. V was trimmed by 0 bases and J by 6 bases, leaving 11 bases between them.

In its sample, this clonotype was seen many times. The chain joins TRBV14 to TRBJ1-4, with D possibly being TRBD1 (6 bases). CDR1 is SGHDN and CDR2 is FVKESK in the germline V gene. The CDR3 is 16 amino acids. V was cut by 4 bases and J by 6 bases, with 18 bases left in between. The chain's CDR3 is CASSPLFTGYDEKLFF. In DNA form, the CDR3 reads TGTGCCAGCAGCCCTCTCTTCACAGGGTACGATGAAAAACTGTTTTTT. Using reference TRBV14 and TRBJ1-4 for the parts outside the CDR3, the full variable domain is EAGVTQFPSHSVIEKGQTVTLRCDPISGHDNLYWYRRVMGKEIKFLLHFVKESKQDESGMPNNRFLAERTGGTYSTLKVQPAELEDSGVYFCASSPLFTGYDEKLFFGSGTQLSVL.

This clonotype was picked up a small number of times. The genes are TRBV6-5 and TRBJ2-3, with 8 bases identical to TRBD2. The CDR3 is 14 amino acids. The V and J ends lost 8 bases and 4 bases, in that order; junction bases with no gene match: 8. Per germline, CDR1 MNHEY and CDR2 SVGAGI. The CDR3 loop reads CASSPAGEADTQYF. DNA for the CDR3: TGTGCCAGCTCCCCAGCGGGGGAAGCAGATACGCAGTATTTT.

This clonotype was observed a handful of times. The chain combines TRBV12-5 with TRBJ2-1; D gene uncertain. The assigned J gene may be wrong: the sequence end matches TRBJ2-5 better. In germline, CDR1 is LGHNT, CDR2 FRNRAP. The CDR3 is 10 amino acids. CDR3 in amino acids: CASGLVPQYF. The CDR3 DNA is TGTGCTAGTGGTTTGGTACCCCAGTACTTC.

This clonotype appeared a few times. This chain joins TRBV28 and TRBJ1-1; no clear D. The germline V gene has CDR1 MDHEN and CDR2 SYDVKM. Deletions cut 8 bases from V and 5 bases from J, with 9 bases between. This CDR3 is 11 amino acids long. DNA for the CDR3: TGTGCCAGCCGAAGGTTAACTGAAGCTTTCTTT. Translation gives CASRRLTEAFF.

CDR3 in DNA: TGTGCCATCAGTGACTGGGACAGAGGAAACACCATATATTTT. Encoded protein: CAISDWDRGNTIYF. The chain couples TRBV10-3 to TRBJ1-3; 7 bases map to TRBD1. Germline V CDR1 and CDR2: ENHRY, SYGVKD. V was clipped by 3 bases and J by 4 bases; unmatched bases: 3. The CDR3 spans 14 residues.

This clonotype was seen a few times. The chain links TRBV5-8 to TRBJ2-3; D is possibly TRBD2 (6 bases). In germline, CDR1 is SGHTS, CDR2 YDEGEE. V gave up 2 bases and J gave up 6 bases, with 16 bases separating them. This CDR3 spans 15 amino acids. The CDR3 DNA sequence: TGTGCCAGCAGCTTTGCCATAACCCTAGCGGATACGCAGTATTTT. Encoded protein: CASSFAITLADTQYF.

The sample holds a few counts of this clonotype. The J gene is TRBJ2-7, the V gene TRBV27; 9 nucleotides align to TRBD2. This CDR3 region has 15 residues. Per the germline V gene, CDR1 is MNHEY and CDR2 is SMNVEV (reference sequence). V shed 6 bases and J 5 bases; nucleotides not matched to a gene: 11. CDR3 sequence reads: CASRTSGRPLDEQYF. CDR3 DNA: TGTGCCAGCAGGACTAGCGGCCGTCCGTTGGACGAGCAGTACTTC.

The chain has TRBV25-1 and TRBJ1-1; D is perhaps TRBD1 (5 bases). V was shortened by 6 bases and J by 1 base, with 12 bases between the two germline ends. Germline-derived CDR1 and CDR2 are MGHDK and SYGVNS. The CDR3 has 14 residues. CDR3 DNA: TGTGCCAGCAGGAGGGGACGGGGGAACACTGAAGCTTTCTTT. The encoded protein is CASRRGRGNTEAFF.

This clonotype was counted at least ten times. The CDR3 DNA follows: TGCAGCGTTGCCCTAGTCCGGACAGATACGCAGTATTTT. Protein sequence: CSVALVRTDTQYF. The chain employs TRBV29-1 and TRBJ2-3, with no clear D. Germline CDR1 reads SQVTM; CDR2 reads ANQGSEA. The CDR3 has 13 amino acids. The V gene lost 4 bases and the J gene lost 3 bases, with 11 bases spanning the gap.

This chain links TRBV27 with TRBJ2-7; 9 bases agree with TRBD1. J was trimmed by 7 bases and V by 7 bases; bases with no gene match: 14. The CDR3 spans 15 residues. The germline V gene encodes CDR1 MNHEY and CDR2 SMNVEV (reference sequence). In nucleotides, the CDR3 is TGTGCCAGCACCGCGACCGGGACAGGGTTCGGGGAGCAGTACTTC. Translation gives CASTATGTGFGEQYF.

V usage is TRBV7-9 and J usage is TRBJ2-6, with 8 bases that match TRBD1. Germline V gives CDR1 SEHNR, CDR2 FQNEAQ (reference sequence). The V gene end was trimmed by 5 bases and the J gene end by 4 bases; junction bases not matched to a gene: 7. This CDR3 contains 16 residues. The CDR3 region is CASSALTGAGANVLTF. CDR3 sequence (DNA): TGTGCCAGCAGCGCATTGACAGGGGCGGGGGCCAACGTCCTGACTTTC.

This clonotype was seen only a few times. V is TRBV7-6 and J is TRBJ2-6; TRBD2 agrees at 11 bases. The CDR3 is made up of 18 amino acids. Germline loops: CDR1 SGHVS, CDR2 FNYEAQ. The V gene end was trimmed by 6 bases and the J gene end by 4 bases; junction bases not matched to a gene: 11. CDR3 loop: CASSLLAGASSGANVLTF. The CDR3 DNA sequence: TGTGCCAGCAGTTTACTAGCGGGGGCCTCCTCCGGGGCCAACGTCCTGACTTTC.

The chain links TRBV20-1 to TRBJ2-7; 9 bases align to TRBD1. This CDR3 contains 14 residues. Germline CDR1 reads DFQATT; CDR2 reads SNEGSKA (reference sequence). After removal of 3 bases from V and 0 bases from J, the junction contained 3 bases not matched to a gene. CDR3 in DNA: TGCAGTGCTAGCACGGACAGGGGCTCCTACGAGCAGTACTTC. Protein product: CSASTDRGSYEQYF.

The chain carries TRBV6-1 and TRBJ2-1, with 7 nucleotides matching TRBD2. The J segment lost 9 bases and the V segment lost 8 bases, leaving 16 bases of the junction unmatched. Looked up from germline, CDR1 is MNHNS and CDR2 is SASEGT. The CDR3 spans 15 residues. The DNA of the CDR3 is TGTGCCAGCTCATCTGTGGGGGAGGGAACGTTTGAGCAGTTCTTC. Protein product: CASSSVGEGTFEQFF.

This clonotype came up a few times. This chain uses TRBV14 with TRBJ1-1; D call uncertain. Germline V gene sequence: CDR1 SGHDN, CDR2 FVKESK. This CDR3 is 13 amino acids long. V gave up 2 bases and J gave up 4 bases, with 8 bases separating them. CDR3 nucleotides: TGTGCCAGCAGCCAAATCCTCTCCACTGAAGCTTTCTTT. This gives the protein CASSQILSTEAFF.

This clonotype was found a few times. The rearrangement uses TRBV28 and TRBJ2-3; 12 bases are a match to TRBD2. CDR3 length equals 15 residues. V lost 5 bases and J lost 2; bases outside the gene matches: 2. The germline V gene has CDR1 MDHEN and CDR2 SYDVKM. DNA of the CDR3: TGTGCCAGCAGTCGGACTAGCGGGAACACAGATACGCAGTATTTT. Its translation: CASSRTSGNTDTQYF.

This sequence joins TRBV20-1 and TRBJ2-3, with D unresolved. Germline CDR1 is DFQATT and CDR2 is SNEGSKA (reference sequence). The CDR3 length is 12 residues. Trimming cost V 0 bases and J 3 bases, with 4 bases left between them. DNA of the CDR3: TGCAGTGCTAGAGATCAAACAGATACGCAGTATTTT. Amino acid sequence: CSARDQTDTQYF.

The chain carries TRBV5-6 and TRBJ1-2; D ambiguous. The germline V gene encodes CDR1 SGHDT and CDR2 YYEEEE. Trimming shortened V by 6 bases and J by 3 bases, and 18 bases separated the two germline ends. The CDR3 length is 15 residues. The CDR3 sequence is CASTIIGRRDYGYTF. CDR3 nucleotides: TGTGCCAGCACCATCATCGGCCGGCGGGACTATGGCTACACCTTC.

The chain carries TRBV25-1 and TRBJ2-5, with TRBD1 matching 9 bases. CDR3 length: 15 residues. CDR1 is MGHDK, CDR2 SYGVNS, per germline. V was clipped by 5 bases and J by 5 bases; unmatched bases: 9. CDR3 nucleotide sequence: TGTGCCAGCAGTTTGGGACAGGGAATATCGGAGACCCAGTACTTC. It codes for CASSLGQGISETQYF.